This TCR beta chain was documented in a study of T cell responses to AZD1222 COVID-19 vaccine. Regarding the study as a whole: Donors in the cohort were predominantly white British and more often female, and clonal diversity was possibly underestimated.

Trimming took off 4 bases at V and 6 bases at J, with 19 bases between the two ends. The germline V gene encodes CDR1 SGDLS and CDR2 YYNGEE. This CDR3 contains 15 residues. In the case of this clone: Its antigen is not known.

The assay was immunoSEQ multiplex PCR, and TCRdb's table has in-frame clones only and misses some. The data hold roughly 96,000 clones, with roughly 88% observed a single time. The TCR sequence derives from an adult who received the AZD1222 COVID-19 vaccine. The sequencing used peripheral blood, collected 28 days after the second AZD1222 dose. This sequence joins TRBV9 and TRBJ1-1; no clear D gene. The CDR3 DNA reads as TGTGCCAGCAGCTACCACCCCTCCCCCGGGGCTGAAGCTTTCTTT. It yields the protein CASSYHPSPGAEAFF. Drawing the rest from reference TRBV9 and TRBJ1-1, the complete variable domain is DSGVTQTPKHLITATGQRVTLRCSPRSGDLSVYWYQQSLDQGLQFLIQYYNGEERAKGNILERFSAQQFPDLHSELNLSSLELGDSALYFCASSYHPSPGAEAFFGQGTRLTVV.